This entry lists 15 T cell receptor beta chains sequenced from one sample in a study of tumor-infiltrating lymphocytes in primary liver carcinoma (dated by TCRdb to about 2017). TCRdb names Illumina HiSeq 2500 as the instrument used. Using a constant-region primer and ProtoScript II reverse transcriptase, TCRbeta-specific cDNA was reverse-transcribed from 450 to 650 ng total RNA. Three nested multiplex PCR rounds, following a slightly modified ARM-PCR procedure, were used to build the TCRbeta libraries. The first two PCR rounds used multiplex TRBV1-TRBV30 forward primers with a Cbeta reverse primer, each for about 9 cycles. TCRdb reprocessing: public reads trimmed at Q25 with fastp, clones called with MiXCR, in-frame beta chains kept. For every CDR3 protein sequence, its rows merge into one entry that carries the most common genes and DNA. The sample table shows roughly 180,000 distinct CDR3 sequences, and roughly three fifths are seen once. The ten biggest clones cover around 68% of the sample.

Blood RNA was extracted from unsorted whole blood with TRIzol reagent; germline DNA came from the DNeasy Blood & Tissue kit. The specimen was peripheral blood. These receptors originate from a man aged 35 to 55 with primary liver carcinoma and hepatitis B virus infection.

This sequence joins TRBV11-2 and TRBJ2-1; 7 bases line up with TRBD1. CDR1 and CDR2 from the germline V gene are SGHAT and FQNNGV. This CDR3 region has 13 residues. The CDR3: CTTSLQGQGEQFF. The CDR3 nucleotides are TGTACCACCAGCTTACAGGGGCAAGGCGAGCAGTTCTTC.

Written as DNA, the CDR3 is TGCGCCAGCAGTGAGGGGCAAGGGGATAGCTATGGCTACACCTTC. It yields the protein CASSEGQGDSYGYTF. The V gene is TRBV10-2, the J gene TRBJ1-2; the D gene is possibly TRBD1 (5 bases). CDR1 is WSHSY and CDR2 is SAAADI in the germline V gene. V was cut by 2 bases and J by 4 bases, with 14 bases left in between. CDR3 length: 15 residues.

The DNA of the CDR3 is TGCAGCGTTGATAGCGGGAGACTACACAATGAGCAGTTCTTC. Translated, it gives CSVDSGRLHNEQFF. This rearrangement joins TRBV29-1 to TRBJ2-1; TRBD2 matches at 9 bases. In germline, CDR1 is SQVTM, CDR2 ANQGSEA. This CDR3 has 14 amino acids. V lost 3 bases to trimming and J lost 5 bases; unmatched junction nucleotides: 5.

V is TRBV6-1 and J is TRBJ2-7; TRBD2 is a possible D gene (5 bases). Trimming stripped 3 bases from V and 0 bases from J, with 12 bases between. This CDR3 is 15 amino acids long. Germline V CDR1 and CDR2: MNHNS, SASEGT. The CDR3 bases are TGTGCCAGCAGTGAGAATTGGGAGAGCTCCTACGAGCAGTACTTC. Translation: CASSENWESSYEQYF.

This clonotype is a singleton in its sample. The final CDR3 position lacks the conserved phenylalanine or tryptophan, pointing to a likely read error. The chain employs TRBV7-9 and TRBJ2-2; D call uncertain. The CDR3 loop spans 12 amino acids. V was clipped by 4 bases and J by 6 bases, with 6 bases between them. The germline V gene encodes CDR1 SEHNR and CDR2 FQNEAQ (reference sequence). CDR3 DNA sequence: TGTGCCAGCAGCTCTTACGCCGGGGAGCTGTTTTGT. Protein: CASSSYAGELFC.

The V and J genes are TRBV12-3 or TRBV12-4 and TRBJ2-3; TRBD2 aligns across 10 bases. The CDR3 contains 14 residues. V lost 6 bases and J lost 10; bases outside the gene matches: 10. The chain's CDR3 is CASSPPAGGFAQYF. CDR3 nucleotides: TGTGCCAGCAGCCCCCCAGCGGGAGGGTTCGCGCAGTATTTT.

V usage is TRBV6-6 and J usage is TRBJ2-7; the match to TRBD2 covers 13 bases. The length of the CDR3 is 14 residues. CDR1 and CDR2 (germline): MNHNY, SVGAGI (reference sequence). Trimming took 7 bases from V and 4 from J; bases not matched to a gene: 4. The CDR3 spells CASITLAGGYEQYF. Here the CDR3 DNA reads TGTGCCAGCATCACACTAGCGGGAGGGTACGAGCAGTACTTC.

This clonotype was counted between two and nine times. The V gene is TRBV12-3 or TRBV12-4, the J gene TRBJ2-1, with a weak D call TRBD2 (6 bases). The CDR3 length is 15 residues. V lost 6 bases and J lost 2, with 14 bases in between. CDR3 bases: TGTGCCAGCAGGCCATGGGAGGCAACCTACAATGAGCAGTTCTTC. It codes for CASRPWEATYNEQFF.

This clonotype was seen ten or more times. This rearrangement joins TRBV4-2 to TRBJ2-2; D unclear. The CDR3 contains 15 residues. Per the germline V gene, CDR1 is LGHNA and CDR2 is YNFKEQ. Trimming cost V 4 bases and J 0 bases, with 9 bases left between them. The CDR3 is CASSPDTSNTGELFF. CDR3 DNA sequence: TGTGCCAGCAGCCCTGACACCTCGAACACCGGGGAGCTGTTTTTT.

This clonotype was seen more than once but under ten times. The gene calls are TRBV10-2 and TRBJ2-6, with 8 bases identical to TRBD2. The CDR3 extends over 19 amino acids. J was trimmed by 0 bases and V by 6 bases; bases with no gene match: 13. Germline-derived CDR1 and CDR2 are WSHSY and SAAADI. CDR3 sequence: CASSPGIIAGFSGANVLTF. In nucleotides, the CDR3 is TGCGCCAGCAGCCCCGGAATAATAGCGGGGTTCTCTGGGGCCAACGTCCTGACTTTC.

The CDR3 DNA reads TGTGCCAGCAGTTTAACTAACGGGAGGATAGACGAGCAGTACTTC. Its protein is CASSLTNGRIDEQYF. This chain connects TRBV6-2 or TRBV6-3 to TRBJ2-7; 7 bases are a match to TRBD2. CDR3 length equals 15 residues. In germline, CDR1 is MNHEY, CDR2 SVGEGT. V gave up 4 bases and J gave up 5 bases; unmatched junction bases: 11.

Comment on this clonotype: The CDR3 end shows no conserved phenylalanine or tryptophan, and so a read error is likely. The CDR3 region is CAGSRSGSEYNEQFY. As DNA, the CDR3 is TGTGCCGGCAGTCGGAGCGGGAGTGAGTACAATGAGCAGTTCTAC. The chain employs TRBV11-1 and TRBJ2-1; 8 nucleotides line up with TRBD2. CDR1 is SGHAT, CDR2 FQDESV, per germline (reference sequence). This CDR3 region has 15 residues.

The sample holds one count of this clonotype. With a much larger clone just one base away, this may be a read error. The rearrangement joins TRBV29-1 to TRBJ2-3, with 10 bases matching TRBD2. With V trimmed by 7 bases and J by 1 base, 8 bases remained unmatched. This CDR3 has 15 residues. The germline V gene has CDR1 SQVTM and CDR2 ANQGSEA. Written as DNA, the CDR3 is TGCAGCGCTGATCCTAGCGGGAGTCGCACAGATACGCAGTATTTT. This sequence encodes CSADPSGSRTDTQYF.

This clonotype was detected only a few times. J is TRBJ1-3 and V is TRBV4-1, with D possibly TRBD1 on 5 matching bases. The germline V and J ends were trimmed by 1 base and 0 bases, with 16 bases remaining between them. Germline V lookup: CDR1 MGHRA, CDR2 YSYEKL. The CDR3 contains 18 residues. The CDR3 region is CASSQVRGSLHSGNTIYF. DNA for the CDR3: TGCGCCAGCAGCCAAGTGCGGGGCAGTCTCCACTCTGGAAACACCATATATTTT.

This clonotype has only a few counts. An end of the junction differs from the germline gene, which may be a read error. The chain uses TRBV6-1 and TRBJ1-1; D not certain. CDR3 length: 10 amino acids. Germline V gene data show CDR1 as MNHNS and CDR2 as SASEGT. Here the CDR3 reads CVSWRSQAFF. CDR3 nucleotide sequence: TGTGTCAGCTGGAGGAGTCAAGCTTTCTTT.